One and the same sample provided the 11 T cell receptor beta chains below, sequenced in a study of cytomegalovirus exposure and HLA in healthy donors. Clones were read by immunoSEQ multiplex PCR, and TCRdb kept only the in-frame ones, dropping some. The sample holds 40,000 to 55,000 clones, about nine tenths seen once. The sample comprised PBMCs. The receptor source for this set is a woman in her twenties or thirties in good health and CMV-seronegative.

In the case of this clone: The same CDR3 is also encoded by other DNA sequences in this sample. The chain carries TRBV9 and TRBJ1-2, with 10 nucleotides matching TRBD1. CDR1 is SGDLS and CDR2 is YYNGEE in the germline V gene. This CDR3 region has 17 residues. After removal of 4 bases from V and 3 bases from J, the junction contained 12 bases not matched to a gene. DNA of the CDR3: TGTGCCAGCAGCACCCCTTCGACAGGGGGCGCCGACTATGGCTACACCTTC. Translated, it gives CASSTPSTGGADYGYTF.

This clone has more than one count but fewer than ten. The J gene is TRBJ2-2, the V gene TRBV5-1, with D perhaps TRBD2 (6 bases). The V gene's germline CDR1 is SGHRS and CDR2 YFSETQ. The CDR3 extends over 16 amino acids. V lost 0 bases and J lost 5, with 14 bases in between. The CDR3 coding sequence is TGCGCCAGCAGCTTGGTCGGGGGTAGCACAACCGGGGAGCTGTTTTTT. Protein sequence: CASSLVGGSTTGELFF.

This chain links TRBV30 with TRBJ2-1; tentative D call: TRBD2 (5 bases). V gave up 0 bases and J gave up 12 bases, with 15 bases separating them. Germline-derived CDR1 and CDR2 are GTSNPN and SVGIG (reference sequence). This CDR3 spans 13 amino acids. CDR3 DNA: TGTGCCTGGAGTGTAGGACTGTTACCGGGGCAGTTCTTC. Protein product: CAWSVGLLPGQFF.

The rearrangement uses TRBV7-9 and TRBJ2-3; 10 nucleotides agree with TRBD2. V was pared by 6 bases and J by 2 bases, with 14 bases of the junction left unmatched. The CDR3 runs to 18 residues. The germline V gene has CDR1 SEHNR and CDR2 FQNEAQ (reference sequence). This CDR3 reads CASRPRAGLAGATDTQYF. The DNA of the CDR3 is TGTGCCAGCAGGCCCCGGGCCGGGCTAGCGGGAGCCACAGATACGCAGTATTTT. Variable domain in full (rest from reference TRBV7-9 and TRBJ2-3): DTGVSQNPRHKITKRGQNVTFRCDPISEHNRLYWYRQTLGQGPEFLTYFQNEAQLEKSRLLSDRFSAERPKGSFSTLEIQRTEQGDSAMYLCASRPRAGLAGATDTQYFGPGTRLTVL.

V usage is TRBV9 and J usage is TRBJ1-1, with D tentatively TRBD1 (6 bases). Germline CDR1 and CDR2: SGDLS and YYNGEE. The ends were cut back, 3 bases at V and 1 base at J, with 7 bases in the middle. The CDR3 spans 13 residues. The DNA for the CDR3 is TGTGCCAGCAGCGGGACAGAGAACACTGAAGCTTTCTTT. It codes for CASSGTENTEAFF.

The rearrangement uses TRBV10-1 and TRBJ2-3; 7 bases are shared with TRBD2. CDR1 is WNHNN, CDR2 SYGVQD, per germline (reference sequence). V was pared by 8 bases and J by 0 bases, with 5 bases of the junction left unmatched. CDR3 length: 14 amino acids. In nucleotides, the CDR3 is TGCGCCAGCGGCGGGAGTAGGAGCACAGATACGCAGTATTTT. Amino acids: CASGGSRSTDTQYF.

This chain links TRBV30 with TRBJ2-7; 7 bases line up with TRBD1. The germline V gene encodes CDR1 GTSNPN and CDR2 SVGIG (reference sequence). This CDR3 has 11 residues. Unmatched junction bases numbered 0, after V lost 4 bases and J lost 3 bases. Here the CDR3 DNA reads TGTGCCTGGACAGGGGGCTACGAGCAGTACTTC. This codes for CAWTGGYEQYF. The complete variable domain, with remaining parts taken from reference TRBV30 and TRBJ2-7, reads SQTIHQWPATLVQPVGSPLSLECTVEGTSNPNLYWYRQAAGRGLQLLFYSVGIGQISSEVPQNLSASRPQDRQFILSSKKLLLSDSGFYLCAWTGGYEQYFGPGTRLTVT.

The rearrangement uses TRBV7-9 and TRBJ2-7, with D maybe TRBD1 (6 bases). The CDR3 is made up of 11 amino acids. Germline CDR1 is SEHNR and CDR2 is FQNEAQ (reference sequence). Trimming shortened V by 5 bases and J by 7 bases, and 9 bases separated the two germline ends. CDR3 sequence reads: CASSAGVEQYF. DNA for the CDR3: TGTGCCAGCAGCGCAGGGGTGGAGCAGTACTTC.

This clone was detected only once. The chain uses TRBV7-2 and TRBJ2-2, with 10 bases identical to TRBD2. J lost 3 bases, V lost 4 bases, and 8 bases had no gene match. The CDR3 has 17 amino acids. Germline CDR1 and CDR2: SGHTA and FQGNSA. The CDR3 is CASSSELAGGDTGELFF. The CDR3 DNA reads TGTGCCAGCAGCTCGGAATTAGCGGGAGGCGACACCGGGGAGCTGTTTTTT.

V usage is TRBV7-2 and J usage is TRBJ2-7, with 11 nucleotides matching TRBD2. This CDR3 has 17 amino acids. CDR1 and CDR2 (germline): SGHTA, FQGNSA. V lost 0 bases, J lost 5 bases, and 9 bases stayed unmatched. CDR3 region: CASSLAGRTSGRHEQYF. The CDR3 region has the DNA TGTGCCAGCAGCTTAGCTGGACGGACTAGCGGGCGACACGAGCAGTACTTC.

In nucleotides, the CDR3 is TGTGCCAGCAGTGTCCTCGCGGTTTCCAACACCGGGGAGCTGTTTTTT. Encoded protein: CASSVLAVSNTGELFF. V and J are TRBV25-1 and TRBJ2-2; D is unclear. The V gene lost 4 bases and the J gene lost 2 bases, with 14 bases spanning the gap. The CDR3 has 16 amino acids. CDR1 and CDR2 from the germline V gene are MGHDK and SYGVNS.